This is a list of T cell receptor beta chains from one sample in a study of blood T cell repertoires in COVID-19. TCRdb keeps only in-frame clones here, not all; method: immunoSEQ multiplex PCR. Among 200,000 to 250,000 clones listed, roughly nine tenths were seen once. The specimen sequenced was peripheral blood. The source is a woman between 50 and 59 years old with COVID-19, enrolled during active disease. The CDR3 runs from the conserved cysteine through the conserved F or W. The D gene is left open where the match is weak. The size entry is marked missing in some rows and otherwise reads once, few, many or a size class.

TRBJ2-1,NA,NA,TRBV4-3,TGCGCCAGCAGCCAAGGAGAACGTGGAGGGGATGAGCAGTTCTTC,CASSQGERGGDEQFF
TRBJ1-1,NA,NA,TRBV19,TGTGCCAGTAGTATGGGCACCTCGAACACTGAAGCTTTCTTT,CASSMGTSNTEAFF
TRBJ1-2,NA,NA,TRBV27,TGTGCCAGCAGCGGTCCTATGGGGGCTGACTATGGCTACACCTTC,CASSGPMGADYGYTF
TRBJ2-1,NA,NA,TRBV7-8,TGTGCCAGCAGCTCCCAACCTCAGGGAAGCGAGTTCTTC,CASSSQPQGSEFF
TRBJ1-2,NA,NA,TRBV6-1,TGTGCCAGCAGTTCGGCGGGTTGGTATGGCTACACCTTC,CASSSAGWYGYTF
TRBJ1-1,NA,TRBD1,TRBV6-5,TGTGCCAGCAGCCTAGCCGGACAGGGCAACACTGAAGCTTTCTTT,CASSLAGQGNTEAFF
TRBJ2-2,NA,TRBD1,TRBV7-6,TGTGCCAGCAGCGTCCAGCGGACAGGGGCCGGGGAGCTGTTTTTT,CASSVQRTGAGELFF
TRBJ2-3,NA,TRBD2,TRBV7-8,TGTGCCAGCAGCCTTAGCGGGGGGGCATGGAGCACAGATACGCAGTATTTT,CASSLSGGAWSTDTQYF
TRBJ2-3,NA,TRBD2,TRBV7-3,TGTGCCAGCAGCCGGAGCGGGGCGGCGGGAGATACGCAGTATTTT,CASSRSGAAGDTQYF
TRBJ2-7,NA,NA,TRBV4-3,TGCGCCAGCAGCCAAGACAGGGGAGAGTCCTACGAGCAGTACTTC,CASSQDRGESYEQYF
TRBJ1-5,NA,NA,TRBV27,TGTGCCAGCAGGGCTGATGGGGGGGACTATAGCAATCAGCCCCAGCATTTT,CASRADGGDYSNQPQHF
TRBJ2-7,NA,TRBD2,TRBV27,TGTGCCAGCTCAATAGCGGGGGCCTACGAGCAGTACTTC,CASSIAGAYEQYF
TRBJ2-3,NA,TRBD1,TRBV19,TGTGCCAGTAGTAGAGAGCGTACAGGACAGGGTACGCAGTATTTT,CASSRERTGQGTQYF
TRBJ2-7,NA,NA,TRBV9,TGTGCCAGCAGTGGAGGCGGCCCACGGAACGAGCAGTACTTC,CASSGGGPRNEQYF
TRBJ2-5,NA,TRBD2,TRBV6-5,TGTGCCAGCAGTTCGGAGCGGGGGATAGAGACCCAGTACTTC,CASSSERGIETQYF
TRBJ1-5,NA,TRBD1,TRBV6-5,TGTGCCAGCTGGGACAGGGGGCGTTTAAATCAGCCCCAGCATTTT,CASWDRGRLNQPQHF
TRBJ2-2,once,NA,TRBV10-1,TGCGCCAGCAGTTTACAGGGGGGGGCCGGGGAGCTGTTTTTT,CASSLQGGAGELFF
TRBJ2-5,NA,TRBD2,TRBV5-5,TGTGCCAGCAGCCATAGCGGGGGGGCAGGCGGGACCCAGTACTTC,CASSHSGGAGGTQYF
TRBJ1-1,few,TRBD1,TRBV9,TGTGCCAGCAGCGTCGGACAGGTCTCAACTGAAGCTTTCTTT,CASSVGQVSTEAFF
TRBJ2-7,NA,NA,TRBV12-3/TRBV12-4,TGTGCCAGCAGCAGCTCCTACGAGCAGTACTTC,CASSSSYEQYF
TRBJ1-2,NA,NA,TRBV29-1,TGCAGCGTTGGCCAGGGCAGGGGTGGCTACACCTTC,CSVGQGRGGYTF
TRBJ1-5,few,NA,TRBV27,TGTGCCAGCAGTTTATCGGTCAGTCAGCCCCAGCATTTT,CASSLSVSQPQHF
TRBJ1-3,NA,NA,TRBV5-4,TGTGCCAGCAGCTTGGCCGGGCCGGTGGCAGGGGAAAACACCATATATTTT,CASSLAGPVAGENTIYF
TRBJ2-3,NA,NA,TRBV6-5,TGTGCCAGCGCCACAGGAACAGGGTTCACAGATACGCAGTATTTT,CASATGTGFTDTQYF
TRBJ2-3,NA,TRBD2,TRBV10-2,TGCGCCAGCAGTGAGTCCGAGGTCCTAGGCGGGGGGGCCACAGATACGCAGTATTTT,CASSESEVLGGGATDTQYF
TRBJ1-2,NA,NA,TRBV6-5,TGTGCCAGCAGCCCCGACGGGGGGACCTATGGCTACACCTTC,CASSPDGGTYGYTF
TRBJ1-6,NA,NA,TRBV30,TGTGCCTGGAGTGTACGGGTCGGGGGGACTAGAGGTTCACCCCTCCACTTT,CAWSVRVGGTRGSPLHF
TRBJ1-3,NA,NA,TRBV18,TGTGCCAGCTCACCACACGGGGCTGGAAACACCATATATTTT,CASSPHGAGNTIYF
TRBJ1-2,NA,TRBD1,TRBV19,TGTGCCAGTAGCACCGTTACCCGGGACAGGGTAAATGGCTACACCTTC,CASSTVTRDRVNGYTF
TRBJ2-1,NA,NA,TRBV9,TGTGCCAGCAGCGTAGCTCCTCGGAAGGGACGGGGGACCGATGAGCAGTTCTTC,CASSVAPRKGRGTDEQFF
TRBJ2-7,NA,NA,TRBV11-3,TGTGCCAGCAGCTTAGCCTCGGCAGGGTTGGACGAGCAGTACTTC,CASSLASAGLDEQYF
TRBJ2-3,NA,TRBD2,TRBV2,TGTGCCAGCAGGGTTAGCGGGGGGGCGGGGACAGATACGCAGTATTTT,CASRVSGGAGTDTQYF
TRBJ1-6,NA,NA,TRBV5-4,TGTGCCAGCAGCTTGGGGGGGCAGGGGTCAAGCTCACCCCTCCACTTT,CASSLGGQGSSSPLHF
TRBJ1-1,NA,NA,TRBV24-1,TGTGCCACCAGTGATAGGGCAAGCGGGACTGAAGCTTTCTTT,CATSDRASGTEAFF
TRBJ2-1,NA,NA,TRBV5-1,TGCGCCAGCAGAGCGACCTTCCAGAATGAGCAGTTCTTC,CASRATFQNEQFF
TRBJ2-1,NA,NA,TRBV6-1,TGTGCCAGCAGTGAACAAGCAGGGTATGAGCAGTTCTTC,CASSEQAGYEQFF
TRBJ2-5,NA,NA,TRBV6-5,TGTGCCAGCGTTTCAACAGCCCGAGAGACCCAGTACTTC,CASVSTARETQYF
TRBJ2-2,NA,TRBD2,TRBV7-8,TGTGCCAGCAGCTGGGGGGGGACGGGCACCGGGGAGCTGTTTTTT,CASSWGGTGTGELFF
TRBJ1-4,NA,NA,TRBV4-1,TGCGCCAGCAGCCAAGTGAGGCCAGGGGCAAATAATGAAAAACTGTTTTTT,CASSQVRPGANNEKLFF
TRBJ1-2,NA,TRBD1,TRBV6-5,TGTGCCAGCAGTCGTAGAGACAGGGGAGGCGGCTACACCTTC,CASSRRDRGGGYTF
TRBJ1-2,NA,TRBD1,TRBV15,TGTGCCACCAGTATAGACAGGGTAGGTGGCTACACCTTC,CATSIDRVGGYTF
TRBJ2-3,NA,TRBD1,TRBV19,TGTGCCAGTAGTACTCGACAGGGGGTAAGCGCAGATACGCAGTATTTT,CASSTRQGVSADTQYF
TRBJ2-7,NA,TRBD1,TRBV7-2,TGTGCCAGCAGCTTGGGACAGGGAGTAAGGGAGCAGTACTTC,CASSLGQGVREQYF
TRBJ2-2,NA,TRBD2,TRBV10-3,TGTGCCATCAGCCTAAGCGGGGGGGCCATGAACACCGGGGAGCTGTTTTTT,CAISLSGGAMNTGELFF
TRBJ1-1,NA,NA,TRBV28,TGTGCCAGCAGTTTGTTGATCGGACAGTTGGGGGCCGGGCGGACTGAAGCTTTCTTT,CASSLLIGQLGAGRTEAFF
TRBJ2-3,NA,TRBD2,TRBV27,TGTGCCAGCAACCAAAGGACTAGCGGGCCACTGACAGATACGCAGTATTTT,CASNQRTSGPLTDTQYF
TRBJ2-4,NA,TRBD1,TRBV29-1,TGCAGCGTTGAAGAACAGGGGGAGGACATTCAGTACTTC,CSVEEQGEDIQYF
TRBJ2-2,NA,TRBD2,TRBV3-1/TRBV3-2,TGTGCCAGCAGCCAAGGAGGCGGGGGGAACACCGGGGAGCTGTTTTTT,CASSQGGGGNTGELFF
TRBJ1-1,NA,NA,TRBV4-1,TGCGCCAGCAGCCCCGTTCTCACGGGTGAAGCTTTCTTT,CASSPVLTGEAFF
TRBJ1-2,NA,NA,TRBV19,TGTGCCAGTAGTACTAGGCGGGTAGAGGGCTACACCTTC,CASSTRRVEGYTF